The entry that follows covers one T cell receptor (beta chain) sequence. The antigen is unknown. TCRdb keeps only in-frame clones here, not all; method: immunoSEQ multiplex PCR. The data hold hundreds of thousands of clones, with roughly 84% observed a single time. This record belongs to a study of Ad26.COV2.S vaccination and SARS-CoV-2 variants. Looking at the study overall: Ad26.COV2.S arm of COV1001 included the donor. Ad26.COV2.S was injected intramuscularly once or twice, 56 days apart.

The CDR3 has 12 residues. V dropped 6 bases and J dropped 7 bases, with 7 bases sitting between them. Study-wide results and limits: Placebo and vaccine recipients had non-spike TCR breadth that was similar. The study found higher spike-specific TCR breadth in vaccine than placebo recipients.

Indicated treatment: about 20 received Ad26.COV2.S at low or high dose, single or two shots; 5 received placebo; per-sample allocation not given. The study sampled participants on day 63 after the first vaccine or placebo injection. This sequence originates from a person aged 18-65 years who received the Ad26.COV2.S COVID-19 vaccine or a placebo. This chain uses TRBV12-3 or TRBV12-4 with TRBJ1-6, with D hard to call. The starting material was peripheral blood, obtained in a trial of Ad26.COV2.S vaccine versus placebo. In DNA form, the CDR3 reads TGTGCCAGCAGGAACTGGAATTCACCCCTCCACTTT. Its protein is CASRNWNSPLHF.